The next 2 T cell receptor beta chains were all read from a single sample in a study of tumor and adjacent non-tumor tissue in lung cancer. The template was RNA from unsorted bulk tissue. The normal lung tissue was taken more than 3 cm from the tumor edge. A modified ARM-PCR protocol with three rounds of nested PCR amplified TCRbeta. Each CDR3 protein is one row after TCRdb ran MiXCR on the multiplex PCR reads. The sample carries almost 75,000 distinct CDR3 sequences, roughly 70% recorded once. The sequenced sample consisted of distant non-tumor lung tissue. All receptors come from a woman in her 50s with non-small cell lung cancer.

The V and J genes are TRBV30 and TRBJ1-5; 7 bases match TRBD1. The closer fit of TRBJ2-3 to the DNA end suggests the J call may be wrong. CDR1 and CDR2 (germline): GTSNPN, SVGIG (reference sequence). This CDR3 spans 16 amino acids. The CDR3 nucleotides are TGTGCCTGGAGTCCCCAGACAGGGTCGGGTAATCAGGCCCAGTATTTT. Translating it yields CAWSPQTGSGNQAQYF.

A word on this clonotype: One end of the junction is discordant with germline, which a read error may explain. This chain links TRBV4-1 with TRBJ2-7, with D possibly matching TRBD2 (6 bases). This CDR3 contains 13 residues. Germline-derived CDR1 and CDR2 are MGHRA and YSYEKL. Written as DNA, the CDR3 is TGCGCCAGTAGCCCAGGGAGGTGGAACGAGCAGTACTTC. Translation gives CASSPGRWNEQYF.